The text below deals with one TCR beta chain. No antigen is known for it. The sample comes from a study of cytomegalovirus exposure and HLA in healthy donors. Regarding the study as a whole: The study designated 164 TCR beta chains cytomegalovirus-associated. The authors confirmed in vitro that a few CMV-associated chains were specific for CMV antigens.

Measured with immunoSEQ multiplex PCR; TCRdb has only the in-frame clones, and not every one. Of 82,000 or so clones in the sample, roughly 96% were seen once. It was the approximately 110-subject validation cohort, separate from the roughly 700-subject first cohort, to which the donors belonged. CDR3 length equals 13 residues. V lost 1 base to trimming and J lost 10 bases; unmatched junction nucleotides: 4. Germline lookup yields CDR1 SGHDN and CDR2 FVKESK. This chain connects TRBV14 to TRBJ2-1; 7 bases map to TRBD2. Sequenced material: PBMCs. This receptor was identified in a woman aged 18-29 years in good health and CMV-seronegative. In DNA, the CDR3 is TGTGCCAGCAGCCAAGGAAGACTAGCCGAGCAGTTCTTC. It yields the protein CASSQGRLAEQFF.